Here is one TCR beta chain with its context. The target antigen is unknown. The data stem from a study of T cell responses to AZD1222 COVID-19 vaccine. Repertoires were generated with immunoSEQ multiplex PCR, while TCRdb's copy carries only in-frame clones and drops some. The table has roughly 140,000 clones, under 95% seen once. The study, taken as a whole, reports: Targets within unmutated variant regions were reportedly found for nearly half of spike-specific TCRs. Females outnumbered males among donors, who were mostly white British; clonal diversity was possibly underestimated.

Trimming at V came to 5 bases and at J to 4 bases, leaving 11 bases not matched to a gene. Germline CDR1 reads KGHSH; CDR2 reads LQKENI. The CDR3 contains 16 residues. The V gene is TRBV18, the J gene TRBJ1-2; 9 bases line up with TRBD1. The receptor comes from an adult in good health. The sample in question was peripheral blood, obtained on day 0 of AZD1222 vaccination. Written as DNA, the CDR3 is TGTGCCAGCTCAACGTTTGAGGGACAGGGATTCTATGGCTACACCTTC. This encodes CASSTFEGQGFYGYTF. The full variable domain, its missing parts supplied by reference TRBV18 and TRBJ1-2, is NAGVMQNPRHLVRRRGQEARLRCSPMKGHSHVYWYRQLPEEGLKFMVYLQKENIIDESGMPKERFSAEFPKEGPSILRIQQVVRGDSAAYFCASSTFEGQGFYGYTFGSGTRLTVV.